The T cell receptor beta chain under discussion was sequenced for a study of cytomegalovirus exposure and HLA in healthy donors. At the level of the study: In a previous analysis, about 100 million unique TCR beta sequences were found from 150 million to 200 million T cells.

In germline, CDR1 is ENHRY, CDR2 SYGVKD. The CDR3 runs 17 residues. Trimming shortened V by 4 bases and J by 6 bases, and 22 bases separated the two germline ends. With 60 Vbeta and 13 Jbeta primers, the PCR was carried out. In the authors' workflow: Later, an analysis found 75 million to 90 million unique TCR beta chains, and 9.5 million to 11 million of these were shared. Using immunoSEQ multiplex PCR, the repertoire was profiled, and TCRdb retains in-frame clones only, with some absent. That table is the source of V, J and clone size, and D and trimming were worked out from the DNA. This repertoire comprises about 200,000 clones; its ten largest clones make up about 1%.

The chain recombines TRBV10-3 with TRBJ2-4; weak D call: TRBD2 (5 bases). This receptor was obtained from a woman aged 25 to 39 in good health and CMV-seropositive. Sequences were obtained from PBMCs. The chain's CDR3 is CAISAGPLGRTANIQYF. For the CDR3, the DNA is TGTGCCATCAGTGCGGGTCCCCTGGGGAGAACAGCAAACATTCAGTACTTC.